Following are 8 T cell receptor beta chains from one sample sequenced in a study of Graves' ophthalmopathy and Graves' hyperthyroidism. RNA transcripts served as template for amplifying TCR beta CDR3 sequences. Following a first-round RT-PCR that used HTBI primers, a second-round multiplex PCR was carried out. Using its own MiXCR run on the multiplex PCR reads, TCRdb lists one record per CDR3 protein. The table lists about 620,000 distinct CDR3 sequences, roughly 20% of them singletons. Sequenced sample: peripheral blood. Receptor source: a woman aged 18-30 years with stable Graves' hyperthyroidism. Some clones in this sample may be carry-over from other donors' samples.

This clonotype was recorded a few times. The gene calls are TRBV18 and TRBJ1-2, with 7 bases matching TRBD1. Germline lookup yields CDR1 KGHSH and CDR2 LQKENI. This CDR3 has 14 residues. V shed 0 bases, J shed 6 bases, and the junction held 4 bases outside the gene matches. CDR3 coding DNA: TGTGCCAGCTCACCACCTGGGACAGTAGATGGCTACACCTTC. Encoded protein: CASSPPGTVDGYTF. Full variable domain (remainder filled in from reference TRBV18 and TRBJ1-2): NAGVMQNPRHLVRRRGQEARLRCSPMKGHSHVYWYRQLPEEGLKFMVYLQKENIIDESGMPKERFSAEFPKEGPSILRIQQVVRGDSAAYFCASSPPGTVDGYTFGSGTRLTVV.

The chain combines TRBV11-3 with TRBJ2-7; D possibly corresponds to TRBD1 (6 bases). CDR1 SGHNT and CDR2 YENEEA come from the germline V gene. V was pared by 5 bases and J by 6 bases, with 17 bases between. This CDR3 comprises 14 residues. CDR3 DNA sequence: TGTGCCAGCAGCCCAGCGTCACAGGGCTCCGAGCAGTACTTC. Translation: CASSPASQGSEQYF.

A few counts support this clonotype. This chain's CDR3 is CASTPGQGSDLQYF. The CDR3 coding sequence is TGTGCCAGCACCCCGGGACAGGGGTCCGACCTACAGTACTTC. V is TRBV6-2 or TRBV6-3 and J is TRBJ2-7, with TRBD1 matching 10 bases. The CDR3 runs to 14 residues. CDR1 MNHEY and CDR2 SVGEGT come from the germline V gene. V was clipped by 7 bases and J by 10 bases; unmatched bases: 13.

This clonotype showed up many times. The rearrangement joins TRBV6-5 to TRBJ2-7; D perhaps matches TRBD1 (7 bases). CDR1 MNHEY and CDR2 SVGAGI come from the germline V gene. The CDR3 sequence is 13 residues long. The V gene lost 2 bases and the J gene lost 7 bases, with 12 bases spanning the gap. The DNA for the CDR3 is TGTGCCAGCAGTTACAACAGGGGAGGTGAGCAGTACTTC. Protein: CASSYNRGGEQYF.

V gene TRBV5-1 combines with J gene TRBJ2-7, with TRBD2 matching over 8 bases. The CDR3 runs to 15 residues. Trimming removed 0 bases from V and 6 bases from J; junction bases left unmatched: 8. Germline CDR1 reads SGHRS; CDR2 reads YFSETQ. CDR3 DNA sequence: TGCGCCAGCAGCTTGGCCCCCGGGGGGGCTGGCGAGCAGTACTTC. As protein: CASSLAPGGAGEQYF.

With respect to this clonotype: A much larger clone differs by one base, so this may be a read error. The chain has TRBV9 and TRBJ1-2, with D tentatively TRBD1 (5 bases). CDR3 length: 17 amino acids. V lost 3 bases and J 6 bases, leaving 24 bases between the germline ends. Germline assignment: CDR1 SGDLS and CDR2 YYNGEE. Written as DNA, the CDR3 is TGTGCCAGCAGCGCGGGGACCTACCGATCGTTGATGGATGGCTACACCTTC. It yields the protein CASSAGTYRSLMDGYTF.

This clonotype has at least ten counts. The chain carries TRBV6-2 or TRBV6-3 and TRBJ2-2, with 13 bases that match TRBD2. This CDR3 comprises 17 residues. The ends lost 1 base at V and 5 bases at J; junction bases unmatched: 4. Germline CDR1 is MNHEY and CDR2 is SVGEGT. CDR3 loop: CASSYLGLAGPTGELFF. As DNA, the CDR3 is TGTGCCAGCAGTTACTTGGGACTAGCGGGACCAACCGGGGAGCTGTTTTTT.

This clonotype was counted many times. J is TRBJ2-7 and V is TRBV28; D unclear. This CDR3 has 14 amino acids. The V gene's germline CDR1 is MDHEN and CDR2 SYDVKM. V was trimmed by 5 bases and J by 2 bases, leaving 13 bases between them. CDR3 sequence (DNA): TGTGCCAGCAGTACCAACGACGGAACCTACGAGCAGTACTTC. It yields the protein CASSTNDGTYEQYF.